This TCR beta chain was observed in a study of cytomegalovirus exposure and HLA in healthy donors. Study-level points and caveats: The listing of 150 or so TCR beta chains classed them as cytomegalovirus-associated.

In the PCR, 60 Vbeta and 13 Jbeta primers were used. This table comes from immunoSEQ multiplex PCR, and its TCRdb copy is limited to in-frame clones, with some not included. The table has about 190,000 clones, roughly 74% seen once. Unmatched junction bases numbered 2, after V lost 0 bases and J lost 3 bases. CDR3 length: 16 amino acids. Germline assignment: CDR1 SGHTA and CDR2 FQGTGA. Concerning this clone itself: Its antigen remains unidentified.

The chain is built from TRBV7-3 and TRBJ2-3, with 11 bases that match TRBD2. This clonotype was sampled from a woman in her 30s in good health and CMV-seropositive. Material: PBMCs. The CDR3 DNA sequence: TGTGCCAGCAGCTTAACTAGACTAGCGGGGACAGATACGCAGTATTTT. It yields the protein CASSLTRLAGTDTQYF.